These T cell receptor beta chains were read from a single sample in a study of cytomegalovirus exposure and HLA in healthy donors. Produced via immunoSEQ multiplex PCR; TCRdb's table is partial and in-frame only. The table lists around 130,000 clones, roughly 82% of them singletons, with roughly 1.5% in the top ten. Sequencing used PBMCs. These TCRs come from a young woman in good health and CMV-seronegative. The CDR3 runs from the conserved cysteine through the conserved F or W. The D gene is left open where the match is weak. Size tells how often a clone was seen (once, few, many) or the class of an expanded clone, and some rows leave it out.

clone size: NA; V gene: TRBV10-1; CDR3 length: 15; J gene: TRBJ2-1; D gene: TRBD2; CDR3 DNA: TGCGCCAGCAGCTATAGCGGGAGCTCCTACAATGAGCAGTTCTTC; CDR3 protein: CASSYSGSSYNEQFF
clone size: NA; V gene: TRBV28; CDR3 length: 14; J gene: TRBJ1-1; D gene: NA; CDR3 DNA: TGTGCCAGCAGTTTAGGGCAGTTGAACACTGAAGCTTTCTTT; CDR3 protein: CASSLGQLNTEAFF
clone size: NA; V gene: TRBV7-2; CDR3 length: 13; J gene: TRBJ2-5; D gene: NA; CDR3 DNA: TGTGCCAGCAGCTCGGGACTTCAAGAGACCCAGTACTTC; CDR3 protein: CASSSGLQETQYF
clone size: NA; V gene: TRBV29-1; CDR3 length: 13; J gene: TRBJ2-1; D gene: TRBD2; CDR3 DNA: TGCAGCGTTGAACTAGCGGGAGGGAATGAGCAGTTCTTC; CDR3 protein: CSVELAGGNEQFF
clone size: NA; V gene: TRBV27; CDR3 length: 14; J gene: TRBJ1-5; D gene: TRBD1; CDR3 DNA: TGTGCCAGCAGTATCCGGGACAGTAATCAGCCCCAGCATTTT; CDR3 protein: CASSIRDSNQPQHF
clone size: NA; V gene: TRBV30; CDR3 length: 15; J gene: TRBJ1-6; D gene: NA; CDR3 DNA: TGTGCCTGGAGTAGGGACTTGATAAACCATTCACCCCTCCACTTT; CDR3 protein: CAWSRDLINHSPLHF
clone size: once; V gene: TRBV4-2; CDR3 length: 12; J gene: TRBJ2-4; D gene: NA; CDR3 DNA: TGTGCCAGCAGCCAAGAAGGAAACAGTCAGTACTTC; CDR3 protein: CASSQEGNSQYF
clone size: NA; V gene: TRBV2; CDR3 length: 15; J gene: TRBJ2-7; D gene: TRBD1; CDR3 DNA: TGTGCCAGCAGTTCAGACAGGGCGACAACCTACGAGCAGTACTTC; CDR3 protein: CASSSDRATTYEQYF
clone size: few; V gene: TRBV18; CDR3 length: 14; J gene: TRBJ1-1; D gene: NA; CDR3 DNA: TGTGCCAGCTCACTTGGGGCCCTGCGCACTGAAGCTTTCTTT; CDR3 protein: CASSLGALRTEAFF
clone size: NA; V gene: TRBV5-4; CDR3 length: 16; J gene: TRBJ1-3; D gene: NA; CDR3 DNA: TGTGCCAGCAGCTTGGGGGGGGGAACGGCGGGAAACACCATATATTTT; CDR3 protein: CASSLGGGTAGNTIYF
clone size: NA; V gene: TRBV19; CDR3 length: 15; J gene: TRBJ2-1; D gene: NA; CDR3 DNA: TGTGCCAGTAGTGCCGCGACAGGCTCCTACAATGAGCAGTTCTTC; CDR3 protein: CASSAATGSYNEQFF
clone size: NA; V gene: TRBV18; CDR3 length: 12; J gene: TRBJ2-7; D gene: TRBD1; CDR3 DNA: TGTGCCAGCTCATCGACAGGGTCCGAGCAGTACTTC; CDR3 protein: CASSSTGSEQYF
clone size: NA; V gene: TRBV29-1; CDR3 length: 12; J gene: TRBJ1-1; D gene: NA; CDR3 DNA: TGCAGCGTTGAGGGCGGACTCACTGAAGCTTTCTTT; CDR3 protein: CSVEGGLTEAFF
clone size: NA; V gene: TRBV14; CDR3 length: 13; J gene: TRBJ2-7; D gene: NA; CDR3 DNA: TGTGCCAGCAGCCAGCACAGCTCCTACGAGCAGTACTTC; CDR3 protein: CASSQHSSYEQYF
clone size: NA; V gene: TRBV1; CDR3 length: 18; J gene: TRBJ1-3; D gene: NA; CDR3 DNA: TGCACCAGCAGCCTAAGTAAGGGACAGGGAATCTCTGGAAACACCATATATTTT; CDR3 protein: CTSSLSKGQGISGNTIYF
clone size: once; V gene: TRBV2; CDR3 length: 14; J gene: TRBJ1-2; D gene: NA; CDR3 DNA: TGTGCCAGCAGTGAGACACCAGGGAATTATGGCTACACCTTC; CDR3 protein: CASSETPGNYGYTF
clone size: NA; V gene: TRBV27; CDR3 length: 15; J gene: TRBJ2-7; D gene: NA; CDR3 DNA: TGTGCCAGCAGCCTATTTGGCGGTCGGGGGTACGAGCAGTACTTC; CDR3 protein: CASSLFGGRGYEQYF
clone size: NA; V gene: TRBV11-2; CDR3 length: 15; J gene: TRBJ2-2; D gene: TRBD2; CDR3 DNA: TGTGCCAGCAGCCCTCCTAGCGGGAGCACCGGGGAGCTGTTTTTT; CDR3 protein: CASSPPSGSTGELFF
clone size: NA; V gene: TRBV6-1; CDR3 length: 13; J gene: TRBJ2-7; D gene: TRBD1; CDR3 DNA: TGTGCCAGCCGACGGACAGGTGCCTACGAGCAGTACTTC; CDR3 protein: CASRRTGAYEQYF
clone size: NA; V gene: TRBV5-6; CDR3 length: 14; J gene: TRBJ1-2; D gene: NA; CDR3 DNA: TGTGCCAGCAGCCGGGGACAAATTAACTATGGCTACACCTTC; CDR3 protein: CASSRGQINYGYTF
clone size: NA; V gene: TRBV11-3; CDR3 length: 19; J gene: TRBJ1-2; D gene: TRBD1; CDR3 DNA: TGTGCCAGCAGCCTCCATTCCGTGGAGGGGGCGAGAGCTAACTATGGCTACACCTTC; CDR3 protein: CASSLHSVEGARANYGYTF
clone size: NA; V gene: TRBV14; CDR3 length: 15; J gene: TRBJ1-1; D gene: TRBD1; CDR3 DNA: TGTGCCAGCAGCTTTCGACAGGGGGTTCCCACTGAAGCTTTCTTT; CDR3 protein: CASSFRQGVPTEAFF
clone size: once; V gene: TRBV7-2; CDR3 length: 16; J gene: TRBJ1-5; D gene: NA; CDR3 DNA: TGTGCCAGCAGCCCCGCGAGTGGACAGAGGAATCAGCCCCAGCATTTT; CDR3 protein: CASSPASGQRNQPQHF
clone size: NA; V gene: TRBV5-4; CDR3 length: 16; J gene: TRBJ2-7; D gene: TRBD1; CDR3 DNA: TGTGCCAGCAGCTTGGCCCCCGGACAGGTTAGCTACGAGCAGTACTTC; CDR3 protein: CASSLAPGQVSYEQYF